The rows below give T cell receptor beta chains drawn from one sample of a study of blood T cells in healthy people across ages. TCRdb called the 5' RACE reads again in MiXCR, with one record for every CDR3 protein. The profile shows roughly 2 million distinct CDR3 sequences, around half of them singletons. The sequenced material came from blood. Receptors were obtained from a woman in her 40s in good health. Both conserved end residues are part of each CDR3. A D gene is named only where the DNA matches it firmly. Clone size is shown for a subset of rows, as once, few, many or a class of expanded clone.

j_gene: TRBJ1-2
abundance: -
v_gene: TRBV10-1
d_gene: -
CDR3nt: TGCGCCAGTTGGACGTTATACTATGGCTACACCTTC
CDR3aa: CASWTLYYGYTF

j_gene: TRBJ2-1
abundance: -
v_gene: TRBV6-2/TRBV6-3
d_gene: TRBD2
CDR3nt: TGTGCCAGCAGTTACGGGGGGGGTTCTTCGGGTGAGCAGTTCTTC
CDR3aa: CASSYGGGSSGEQFF

j_gene: TRBJ2-1
abundance: -
v_gene: TRBV4-3
d_gene: -
CDR3nt: TGCGCCAGCAGCCAAGGGGACGGGAGCTCCTACAATGAGCAGTTCTTC
CDR3aa: CASSQGDGSSYNEQFF

j_gene: TRBJ2-1
abundance: -
v_gene: TRBV7-2
d_gene: -
CDR3nt: TGTGCCAGCAGCTTAGCAGGGGGACATGGCGAGTTCTTC
CDR3aa: CASSLAGGHGEFF

j_gene: TRBJ2-1
abundance: few
v_gene: TRBV6-2/TRBV6-3
d_gene: TRBD1
CDR3nt: TGTGCCAGCATCGGGACAGGGGCTTACAATGAGCAGTTCTTC
CDR3aa: CASIGTGAYNEQFF

j_gene: TRBJ2-7
abundance: -
v_gene: TRBV4-2
d_gene: TRBD2
CDR3nt: TGTGCCAGCAGCCAAGAGGGGGGGATCACCACCTACGAGCAGTACTTC
CDR3aa: CASSQEGGITTYEQYF

j_gene: TRBJ2-7
abundance: -
v_gene: TRBV20-1
d_gene: -
CDR3nt: TGCAGGGGGGGGCGGCGGGACAGCAGCTACGAGCAGTACTTC
CDR3aa: CRGGRRDSSYEQYF

j_gene: TRBJ1-2
abundance: few
v_gene: TRBV12-3/TRBV12-4
d_gene: -
CDR3nt: TGTGCCAGCGGCGCCGGGACAAGCTTTGGCTACACCTTC
CDR3aa: CASGAGTSFGYTF

j_gene: TRBJ2-4
abundance: -
v_gene: TRBV12-3/TRBV12-4
d_gene: TRBD1
CDR3nt: TGTGCCAGCAGTTTCAGACAGGGGGTAGCCAAAAACATTCAGTACTTC
CDR3aa: CASSFRQGVAKNIQYF

j_gene: TRBJ2-2
abundance: -
v_gene: TRBV2
d_gene: -
CDR3nt: TGTGCCAGCAGTGATGTCCAGACCGGGGAGCTGTTTTTT
CDR3aa: CASSDVQTGELFF

j_gene: TRBJ2-1
abundance: -
v_gene: TRBV4-2
d_gene: -
CDR3nt: TGTGCCAGCAGCCTAGAACAAGACAGTTACAATGAGCAGTTCTTC
CDR3aa: CASSLEQDSYNEQFF

j_gene: TRBJ2-7
abundance: few
v_gene: TRBV7-2
d_gene: -
CDR3nt: TGTGCCAGCAGCCTTCCACAGGGAACCTACGAGCAGTACTTC
CDR3aa: CASSLPQGTYEQYF

j_gene: TRBJ1-2
abundance: few
v_gene: TRBV6-2/TRBV6-3
d_gene: -
CDR3nt: TGCTACAGGGACTATGGCTACACCTTC
CDR3aa: CYRDYGYTF

j_gene: TRBJ2-5
abundance: -
v_gene: TRBV7-2
d_gene: -
CDR3nt: TGTGCCAGCACCCCCGGGGTCGGGCAAGAGACCCAGTACTTC
CDR3aa: CASTPGVGQETQYF

j_gene: TRBJ2-1
abundance: few
v_gene: TRBV7-2
d_gene: -
CDR3nt: TGTGCCAGCATCCTAGGTGGAGGGTTTCAGGAGCAGTTCTTC
CDR3aa: CASILGGGFQEQFF

j_gene: TRBJ1-4
abundance: -
v_gene: TRBV9
d_gene: TRBD1
CDR3nt: TGTGCCAGCAGCGCGACAGGGTCAGGAGATGAAAAGCTGTTTTTT
CDR3aa: CASSATGSGDEKLFF

j_gene: TRBJ2-1
abundance: -
v_gene: TRBV4-3
d_gene: -
CDR3nt: TGCGCCAGCAGCCAAGAAGATTTATGGGGTGAGCAGTTCTTC
CDR3aa: CASSQEDLWGEQFF

j_gene: TRBJ1-2
abundance: -
v_gene: TRBV7-2
d_gene: -
CDR3nt: TGTGCCAGCAGCTTAGGTGACACATCCTATGGCTACACCTTC
CDR3aa: CASSLGDTSYGYTF

j_gene: TRBJ2-5
abundance: -
v_gene: TRBV4-3
d_gene: -
CDR3nt: TGCGCCAGCAGCCAAGGGTCCGGACAGCGTCAAGAGACCCAGTACTTC
CDR3aa: CASSQGSGQRQETQYF

j_gene: TRBJ1-4
abundance: few
v_gene: TRBV5-1
d_gene: TRBD1
CDR3nt: TGCGCCAGCAGCCCCGGGGGGACAGGGAACGAAAAACTGTTTTTT
CDR3aa: CASSPGGTGNEKLFF

j_gene: TRBJ1-5
abundance: -
v_gene: TRBV6-2/TRBV6-3
d_gene: -
CDR3nt: TGTGCCAGCAGTTGGGCCGGGACACGGGAGCCCCAGCATTTT
CDR3aa: CASSWAGTREPQHF

j_gene: TRBJ2-1
abundance: -
v_gene: TRBV27
d_gene: TRBD1
CDR3nt: TGTGCCAGCTCCATCAGGACAGGTGGGAATGAGCAGTTCTTC
CDR3aa: CASSIRTGGNEQFF

j_gene: TRBJ2-3
abundance: -
v_gene: TRBV2
d_gene: -
CDR3nt: TGTGCCAGCAGCCCGGGCTCCGACCGACCCACAGATACGCAGTATTTT
CDR3aa: CASSPGSDRPTDTQYF

j_gene: TRBJ2-1
abundance: -
v_gene: TRBV28
d_gene: TRBD2
CDR3nt: TGTGCCAGCAGTTCCCCGACTAGCGGGAGGTACAATGAGCAGTTCTTC
CDR3aa: CASSSPTSGRYNEQFF

j_gene: TRBJ2-5
abundance: few
v_gene: TRBV11-2
d_gene: TRBD1
CDR3nt: TGTGCCAGCAGCCCCCGGACAGGGGGCCTCTCTCTTCTTCCCGAGACCCAGTACTTC
CDR3aa: CASSPRTGGLSLLPETQYF

j_gene: TRBJ2-5
abundance: -
v_gene: TRBV4-3
d_gene: -
CDR3nt: TGCGCCAGCAGCCAAGACATGGTGATGGCGGGCCCCCGGGAGACCCAGTACTTC
CDR3aa: CASSQDMVMAGPRETQYF

j_gene: TRBJ2-5
abundance: few
v_gene: TRBV20-1
d_gene: -
CDR3nt: TGCAGTGCTAACGCGGCCCCGGAGACCCAGTACTTC
CDR3aa: CSANAAPETQYF